This TCR beta chain came from a study of T-cell reconstitution after alpha-beta-depleted transplantation in children. Molecular barcoding with unique molecular identifiers was used for the TCRbeta library. TCRdb reprocessed the PCR reads via MiXCR and lists one record per CDR3 protein. The table includes about 460,000 distinct CDR3 sequences, 8% to 11% detected once. The sample holds many counts of this clonotype. This material consisted of PBMCs, taken before TCRalphabeta/CD19-depleted stem cell transplant. The TCR originated in a child aged 2-15 years with inherited bone marrow failure, due to receive a stem cell transplant.

In nucleotides, the CDR3 is TGTGCCAGCGGATACAGCTTGGGTCCACCTACGCAGTATTTT. Translation: CASGYSLGPPTQYF. The genes are TRBV28 and TRBJ2-3, with D unclear. This CDR3 contains 14 residues. Trimming removed 8 bases from V and 8 bases from J, with 20 bases in between. Germline values: CDR1 MDHEN, CDR2 SYDVKM.